Below, 31 T cell receptor beta chains from the same sample are listed, as sequenced in a study of blood T cell repertoires in COVID-19 (dated by TCRdb to the early 2020s). The library was built by means of the immunoSEQ multiplex PCR assay. The table comes from immuneACCESS by way of TCRdb, which keeps in-frame sequences with V and J called. Part of the clones is missing from these tables; in studies checked, under half for an unresolved V gene and the rest for unknown reasons. This sample lists some 260,000 clones; 80% to 90% were detected once. The ten top clones hold more than 1.2% of the sample. Source material: peripheral blood. The receptors originated from a man older than 75 with acute or convalescent COVID-19.

The genes are TRBV11-1 and TRBJ2-5; 7 nucleotides match TRBD2. This CDR3 is built from 16 residues. Germline values: CDR1 SGHAT, CDR2 FQDESV (reference sequence). The J segment lost 1 base and the V segment lost 4 bases, leaving 9 bases of the junction unmatched. The CDR3 is CASSSPQRGSQETQYF. Here the CDR3 DNA reads TGTGCCAGCAGCTCCCCCCAGCGGGGATCCCAAGAGACCCAGTACTTC. Based on the CDR3 plus reference TRBV11-1 and TRBJ2-5, the full variable domain is EAEVAQSPRYKITEKSQAVAFWCDPISGHATLYWYRQILGQGPELLVQFQDESVVDDSQLPKDRFSAERLKGVDSTLKIQPAELGDSAMYLCASSSPQRGSQETQYFGPGTRLLVL.

The J gene is TRBJ1-2, the V gene TRBV5-4; D possibly corresponds to TRBD1 (6 bases). Trimming pared 3 bases from V and 6 bases from J, leaving 6 bases between. The germline V gene has CDR1 SGHNT and CDR2 YYREEE (reference sequence). The CDR3 has 11 residues. CDR3: CASSYRDGYTF. CDR3 coding DNA: TGTGCCAGCAGCTACAGGGATGGCTACACCTTC.

The V call is TRBV9, the J call TRBJ2-3; 9 nucleotides agree with TRBD2. This CDR3 is built from 17 residues. Germline V gives CDR1 SGDLS, CDR2 YYNGEE. V lost 4 bases, J lost 5 bases, and 14 bases stayed unmatched. CDR3 sequence (DNA): TGTGCCAGCAGCCTTAGGGAGACTAGCGGTATTTTAGATACGCAGTATTTT. Its protein is CASSLRETSGILDTQYF.

The chain recombines TRBV7-3 with TRBJ2-2; 9 bases map to TRBD1. The junction had 9 bases not matched to a gene; V was cut back by 3 bases and J by 1 base. CDR3 length: 18 residues. Germline CDR1 reads SGHTA; CDR2 reads FQGTGA. In DNA, the CDR3 is TGTGCCAGCAGCTTTTTGCCACAGGGGGCCGGGAACACCGGGGAGCTGTTTTTT. Residues: CASSFLPQGAGNTGELFF.

This clone was recorded only once. The chain combines TRBV5-5 with TRBJ1-1, with 7 bases lining up with TRBD1. There are 16 residues in the CDR3. From germline, CDR1 is SGHKS and CDR2 YYEKEE (reference sequence). After removal of 0 bases from V and 1 base from J, the junction contained 6 bases not matched to a gene. The chain's CDR3 is CASSLVGTATNTEAFF. As DNA, the CDR3 is TGTGCCAGCAGCTTGGTTGGGACAGCCACGAACACTGAAGCTTTCTTT. Supplemented by reference TRBV5-5 and TRBJ1-1, the full variable domain reads DAGVTQSPTHLIKTRGQQVTLRCSPISGHKSVSWYQQVLGQGPQFIFQYYEKEERGRGNFPDRFSARQFPNYSSELNVNALLLGDSALYLCASSLVGTATNTEAFFGQGTRLTVV.

This chain uses TRBV7-3 with TRBJ2-1; possible D gene TRBD2, 6 bases. The CDR3 has 16 amino acids. Germline CDR1 and CDR2: SGHTA and FQGTGA. Between the trimmed V and J ends, which lost 1 base and 0 bases, there was a span of 10 bases. CDR3 sequence: CASSLMAGSSYNEQFF. Written as DNA, the CDR3 is TGTGCCAGCAGCTTAATGGCGGGGAGCTCCTACAATGAGCAGTTCTTC.

This clone was seen a handful of times. The chain joins TRBV6-1 to TRBJ1-1, with 11 bases aligning to TRBD1. This CDR3 region has 16 residues. Germline values: CDR1 MNHNS, CDR2 SASEGT. With V trimmed by 2 bases and J by 2 bases, 4 bases remained unmatched. The DNA of the CDR3 is TGTGCCAGCAGTGAACGGGACAGGGGGTATAACACTGAAGCTTTCTTT. Encoded protein: CASSERDRGYNTEAFF.

This chain links TRBV7-2 with TRBJ1-5; maybe TRBD1 (6 bases). In germline, CDR1 is SGHTA, CDR2 FQGNSA. Trimming removed 0 bases at V and 1 base at J, with 13 bases between. CDR3 length equals 17 residues. The CDR3 region is CASSLAGDIGSNQPQHF. The DNA for the CDR3 is TGTGCCAGCAGCTTAGCAGGGGACATAGGGAGCAATCAGCCCCAGCATTTT.

The gene calls are TRBV14 and TRBJ1-2; D gene unclear. The germline V gene has CDR1 SGHDN and CDR2 FVKESK. CDR3 length: 13 amino acids. V was shortened by 2 bases and J by 6 bases, with 10 bases between the two germline ends. CDR3 sequence: CASSQNRDNGYTF. Here the CDR3 DNA reads TGTGCCAGCAGCCAAAACCGAGACAATGGCTACACCTTC.

Points on this clone: The sample holds other DNA sequences that translate to the same CDR3. Written as DNA, the CDR3 is TGCGCCAGCAGCTCCACTAGCGGGGGTTACAATGAGCAGTTCTTC. It encodes CASSSTSGGYNEQFF. The chain has TRBV5-1 and TRBJ2-1; 11 nucleotides match TRBD2. In germline, CDR1 is SGHRS, CDR2 YFSETQ. V was clipped by 3 bases and J by 4 bases; unmatched bases: 3. The CDR3 runs 15 residues.

V is TRBV19 and J is TRBJ1-2, with D tentatively TRBD1 (6 bases). Trimming shortened V by 4 bases and J by 5 bases, and 17 bases separated the two germline ends. Germline-derived CDR1 and CDR2 are LNHDA and SQIVND (reference sequence). This CDR3 region has 15 residues. The CDR3 protein is CASSKQGTGLYGYTF. DNA for the CDR3: TGTGCCAGTAGTAAACAGGGAACCGGACTTTATGGCTACACCTTC. Combining the CDR3 with reference TRBV19 and TRBJ1-2 gives the whole variable domain DGGITQSPKYLFRKEGQNVTLSCEQNLNHDAMYWYRQDPGQGLRLIYYSQIVNDFQKGDIAEGYSVSREKKESFPLTVTSAQKNPTAFYLCASSKQGTGLYGYTFGSGTRLTVV.

The chain has TRBV9 and TRBJ1-4; tentatively, D is TRBD1 (5 bases). The CDR3 is 15 amino acids. Trimming left V 0 bases short and J 8 bases short, with 14 bases between. Germline V gene data show CDR1 as SGDLS and CDR2 as YYNGEE. The CDR3: CASSVGGRLNEKLFF. The CDR3 bases are TGTGCCAGCAGCGTAGGGGGCAGACTGAACGAAAAACTGTTTTTT.

The chain uses TRBV28 and TRBJ2-4; 7 bases align to TRBD1. V was pared by 6 bases and J by 6 bases, with 8 bases of the junction left unmatched. This CDR3 has 14 residues. CDR1 and CDR2 (germline): MDHEN, SYDVKM. CDR3 protein: CASSRQGRGNIQYF. CDR3 nucleotides: TGTGCCAGCAGCCGACAGGGTAGGGGAAACATTCAGTACTTC. Supplemented by reference TRBV28 and TRBJ2-4, the full variable domain reads DVKVTQSSRYLVKRTGEKVFLECVQDMDHENMFWYRQDPGLGLRLIYFSYDVKMKEKGDIPEGYSVSREKKERFSLILESASTNQTSMYLCASSRQGRGNIQYFGAGTRLSVL.

CDR3 loop: CASRPRLAGELYF. As DNA, the CDR3 is TGCGCCAGCAGACCGAGACTAGCGGGGGAATTGTACTTC. V and J are TRBV5-1 and TRBJ2-7; 12 positions agree with TRBD2. The V and J ends lost 5 bases and 12 bases, in that order; junction bases with no gene match: 9. Germline values: CDR1 SGHRS, CDR2 YFSETQ. There are 13 residues in the CDR3.

The chain combines TRBV5-1 with TRBJ2-5; 7 bases fit TRBD1. Germline V CDR1 and CDR2: SGHRS, YFSETQ. With 4 bases clipped from V and 2 bases from J, the junction kept 5 bases outside the gene matches. This CDR3 is built from 14 residues. The CDR3 sequence: CASSPTGLQETQYF. CDR3 sequence (DNA): TGCGCCAGCAGCCCGACAGGGTTACAAGAGACCCAGTACTTC.

The rearrangement uses TRBV5-1 and TRBJ2-3, with 9 bases matching TRBD2. With V trimmed by 1 base and J by 6 bases, 12 bases remained unmatched. The CDR3 is 17 residues long. Looked up from germline, CDR1 is SGHRS and CDR2 is YFSETQ. The CDR3: CASSLLRAGGPKDTQYF. For the CDR3, the DNA is TGCGCCAGCAGCTTGCTCCGCGCGGGAGGGCCAAAGGATACGCAGTATTTT.

The rearrangement joins TRBV24-1 to TRBJ2-2; no firm D call. Trimming took 11 bases from V and 7 from J, leaving 10 bases between them. The CDR3 contains 11 residues. Germline loops: CDR1 KGHDR, CDR2 SFDVKD. The DNA of the CDR3 is TGTGCCATCGACTTGAACGGGGAGCTGTTTTTT. Translation gives CAIDLNGELFF.

The rearrangement links TRBV7-3 to TRBJ2-4, with D tentatively TRBD2 (6 bases). The CDR3 runs 15 residues. V lost 5 bases and J lost 3, with 14 bases in between. Germline V gives CDR1 SGHTA, CDR2 FQGTGA. The chain's CDR3 is CASSRGGAGKNIQYF. The CDR3 coding sequence is TGTGCCAGCAGCCGAGGAGGGGCCGGCAAAAACATTCAGTACTTC. Filled out from reference TRBV7-3 and TRBJ2-4, the complete variable domain reads GAGVSQTPSNKVTEKGKYVELRCDPISGHTALYWYRQSLGQGPEFLIYFQGTGAADDSGLPNDRFFAVRPEGSVSTLKIQRTERGDSAVYLCASSRGGAGKNIQYFGAGTRLSVL.

The V call is TRBV2, the J call TRBJ2-7; unclear D gene. In germline, CDR1 is SNHLY, CDR2 FYNNEI. The CDR3 totals 14 residues. V was pared by 1 base and J by 3 bases, with 10 bases between. CDR3 in DNA: TGTGCCAGCAGTGAAGGTGGCAGAATCTACGAGCAGTACTTC. Its translation: CASSEGGRIYEQYF.

The chain has TRBV19 and TRBJ1-5, with D tentatively TRBD1 (6 bases). The germline V gene has CDR1 LNHDA and CDR2 SQIVND (reference sequence). The V end lost 5 bases, the J end lost 0 bases, and 11 bases lay between the germline ends. CDR3 size: 15 residues. The CDR3 reads CASSPTGYSNQPQHF. CDR3 sequence (DNA): TGTGCCAGTAGTCCCACAGGGTATAGCAATCAGCCCCAGCATTTT.

The chain links TRBV28 to TRBJ2-7; 9 bases fit TRBD1. CDR1 MDHEN and CDR2 SYDVKM come from the germline V gene. The CDR3 has 14 residues. Losses at the gene ends were 5 bases for V and 3 bases for J; bases not matched to a gene: 5. The CDR3 nucleotides are TGTGCCAGCAGTCCCACAGGGGGCGGCTACGAGCAGTACTTC. It codes for CASSPTGGGYEQYF.

A note on this clone: Compared with germline, one end of the junction differs, possibly owing to a read error. V gene TRBV7-7 combines with J gene TRBJ2-5; 15 bases are shared with TRBD2. The CDR3 extends over 17 amino acids. Germline CDR1 SSHAT, CDR2 FNYEAQ (reference sequence). The CDR3 loop reads CASSLGGLAGGGETQYF. As DNA, the CDR3 is TGTGCTAGCAGCTTAGGGGGACTAGCGGGAGGCGGAGAGACCCAGTACTTC.

The chain joins TRBV5-6 to TRBJ2-4; D may be TRBD1 (5 bases). The germline V gene has CDR1 SGHDT and CDR2 YYEEEE. Trimming removed 3 bases from V and 6 bases from J, with 7 bases in between. There are 12 residues in the CDR3. CDR3 protein: CASSSDRNIQYF. Here the CDR3 DNA reads TGTGCCAGCAGCTCCGACAGAAACATTCAGTACTTC.

The rearrangement uses TRBV4-1 and TRBJ2-2, with D unresolved. In germline, CDR1 is MGHRA, CDR2 YSYEKL. V shed 4 bases and J shed 0 bases, with 9 bases lying between them. The length of the CDR3 is 15 residues. This CDR3 is CASSPRTTNTGELFF. Written as DNA, the CDR3 is TGCGCCAGCAGCCCGAGAACTACGAACACCGGGGAGCTGTTTTTT.

The V call is TRBV5-1, the J call TRBJ1-5; a weak D match, TRBD1 (5 bases). This CDR3 is built from 15 residues. Trimming pared 0 bases from V and 0 bases from J, leaving 7 bases between. Germline values: CDR1 SGHRS, CDR2 YFSETQ. CDR3 residues: CASSLEGDSNQPQHF. CDR3 in DNA: TGCGCCAGCAGCTTGGAAGGGGATAGCAATCAGCCCCAGCATTTT.

The J gene is TRBJ1-3, the V gene TRBV10-3, with 8 bases matching TRBD1. Germline CDR1 ENHRY, CDR2 SYGVKD. J lost 4 bases, V lost 6 bases, and 11 bases had no gene match. The CDR3 extends over 16 amino acids. CDR3 nucleotide sequence: TGTGCCATCAGGGATGAGACAGGGGCGTACGGAAACACCATATATTTT. Amino acids: CAIRDETGAYGNTIYF.

The V call is TRBV15, the J call TRBJ2-7; TRBD1 matches 10 bases. The CDR3 length is 16 residues. Losses at the gene ends were 5 bases for V and 1 base for J; bases not matched to a gene: 8. Germline CDR1 is LNHNV and CDR2 is YYDKDF (reference sequence). CDR3 in amino acids: CATSGRDRGLSYEQYF. The CDR3 coding sequence is TGTGCCACCAGCGGCCGGGACAGGGGCCTTTCCTACGAGCAGTACTTC. The whole variable domain, remainder taken from reference TRBV15 and TRBJ2-7, is DAMVIQNPRYQVTQFGKPVTLSCSQTLNHNVMYWYQQKSSQAPKLLFHYYDKDFNNEADTPDNFQSRRPNTSFCFLDIRSPGLGDTAMYLCATSGRDRGLSYEQYFGPGTRLTVT.

The chain links TRBV5-6 to TRBJ2-7; 8 bases map to TRBD2. Trimming removed 2 bases from V and 2 bases from J; junction bases left unmatched: 6. The CDR3 runs to 15 residues. Germline CDR1 reads SGHDT; CDR2 reads YYEEEE. The CDR3 bases are TGTGCCAGCAGCTTTGGGACGGGAGGGCCCTACGAGCAGTACTTC. Protein: CASSFGTGGPYEQYF.

The CDR3 region has the DNA TGCGCCTGCCGGGGGACGGACCCTTATAGCAATCAGCCCCAGCATTTT. This codes for CACRGTDPYSNQPQHF. The chain carries TRBV5-1 and TRBJ1-5, with D perhaps matching TRBD1 (5 bases). The CDR3 covers 16 residues. The germline CDR1 and CDR2 sequences are SGHRS and YFSETQ. Trimming removed 10 bases at V and 0 bases at J, with 20 bases between.

The CDR3: CASSQVGLTAAKLFF. The DNA for the CDR3 is TGTGCCAGCAGCCAAGTGGGTTTGACTGCTGCAAAACTGTTTTTT. The genes are TRBV3-1 (or the pseudogene TRBV3-2) and TRBJ1-4; D call uncertain. The CDR3 has 15 amino acids. The germline V and J ends were trimmed by 1 base and 10 bases, with 16 bases remaining between them. Per the germline V gene, CDR1 is LGHDT and CDR2 is YNNKEL (reference sequence).

The chain employs TRBV28 and TRBJ1-1; 10 nucleotides agree with TRBD1. The CDR3 has 15 amino acids. The junction had 9 bases not matched to a gene; V was cut back by 6 bases and J by 5 bases. Germline-derived CDR1 and CDR2 are MDHEN and SYDVKM. The CDR3, as DNA: TGTGCCAGCAGCCCCGGACAGGGGGTCCGGACTGAAGCTTTCTTT. Encoded protein: CASSPGQGVRTEAFF. Full variable domain (outside the CDR3, taken from reference TRBV28 and TRBJ1-1): DVKVTQSSRYLVKRTGEKVFLECVQDMDHENMFWYRQDPGLGLRLIYFSYDVKMKEKGDIPEGYSVSREKKERFSLILESASTNQTSMYLCASSPGQGVRTEAFFGQGTRLTVV.